The rows below give T cell receptor beta chains drawn from one sample of a study of blood T cell repertoires in COVID-19. The method was immunoSEQ multiplex PCR; TCRdb's version includes in-frame clones alone and lacks a portion of them. The sample lists about 280,000 clones, roughly 80% occurring once. Sequenced sample: PBMCs or T cells enriched from blood (not recorded which). These receptors originate from a man in his forties or fifties who had been exposed to COVID-19. Both conserved end residues are part of each CDR3. A D gene is named only where the DNA matches it firmly. Size tells how often a clone was seen (once, few, many) or the class of an expanded clone, and some rows leave it out.

D gene: TRBD1
clone size: once
V gene: TRBV3-1/TRBV3-2
CDR3 length: 15
J gene: TRBJ2-3
CDR3 protein: CASSRDRASADTQYF
CDR3 DNA: TGTGCCAGCAGCCGGGACAGGGCTAGCGCAGATACGCAGTATTTT

D gene: NA
clone size: NA
V gene: TRBV11-1
CDR3 length: 14
J gene: TRBJ2-1
CDR3 protein: CASSLVSQGTPGFF
CDR3 DNA: TGTGCCAGCAGCTTAGTATCCCAGGGGACCCCAGGGTTCTTC

D gene: TRBD2
clone size: once
V gene: TRBV9
CDR3 length: 15
J gene: TRBJ2-1
CDR3 protein: CASSVAASGMYEQFF
CDR3 DNA: TGTGCCAGCAGCGTAGCGGCTAGCGGGATGTATGAGCAGTTCTTC

D gene: TRBD1
clone size: NA
V gene: TRBV27
CDR3 length: 14
J gene: TRBJ2-2
CDR3 protein: CASRTGQWSGELFF
CDR3 DNA: TGTGCCAGCAGAACGGGACAGTGGTCCGGGGAGCTGTTTTTT

D gene: TRBD1
clone size: NA
V gene: TRBV6-5
CDR3 length: 13
J gene: TRBJ2-7
CDR3 protein: CASRRTGGNEQYF
CDR3 DNA: TGTGCCAGCAGAAGGACAGGGGGTAACGAGCAGTACTTC

D gene: TRBD2
clone size: NA
V gene: TRBV7-9
CDR3 length: 16
J gene: TRBJ2-3
CDR3 protein: CASSPFLAGVVDTQYF
CDR3 DNA: TGTGCCAGCAGCCCATTCCTAGCGGGAGTAGTAGATACGCAGTATTTT

D gene: TRBD2
clone size: NA
V gene: TRBV6-5
CDR3 length: 15
J gene: TRBJ2-3
CDR3 protein: CASFGTSGSIHTQYF
CDR3 DNA: TGTGCCAGCTTCGGGACTAGCGGGAGTATACATACGCAGTATTTT

D gene: TRBD1
clone size: few
V gene: TRBV7-9
CDR3 length: 15
J gene: TRBJ1-1
CDR3 protein: CASSHRRGLNTEAFF
CDR3 DNA: TGTGCCAGCAGCCACCGCAGGGGGCTGAACACTGAAGCTTTCTTT

D gene: TRBD2
clone size: NA
V gene: TRBV6-5
CDR3 length: 15
J gene: TRBJ2-7
CDR3 protein: CASSSLAGEAYEQYF
CDR3 DNA: TGTGCCAGCAGTTCCCTAGCGGGAGAAGCCTACGAGCAGTACTTC

D gene: TRBD2
clone size: few
V gene: TRBV5-4
CDR3 length: 14
J gene: TRBJ2-4
CDR3 protein: CASRSSGPPNIQYF
CDR3 DNA: TGTGCCAGCAGAAGTAGCGGGCCCCCAAACATTCAGTACTTC

D gene: TRBD1
clone size: NA
V gene: TRBV10-3
CDR3 length: 19
J gene: TRBJ2-1
CDR3 protein: CAISDRSAPGQGLDNEQFF
CDR3 DNA: TGTGCCATCAGTGACCGCTCAGCCCCAGGACAGGGATTGGACAATGAGCAGTTCTTC

D gene: NA
clone size: NA
V gene: TRBV25-1
CDR3 length: 12
J gene: TRBJ1-1
CDR3 protein: CASRRGGYEAFF
CDR3 DNA: TGTGCCAGCAGGAGAGGAGGGTACGAAGCTTTCTTT

D gene: TRBD2
clone size: few
V gene: TRBV5-6
CDR3 length: 16
J gene: TRBJ2-7
CDR3 protein: CASWGAHGRLSYEQYF
CDR3 DNA: TGTGCCAGTTGGGGCGCACACGGGAGGCTTTCCTACGAGCAGTACTTC

D gene: NA
clone size: NA
V gene: TRBV5-1
CDR3 length: 14
J gene: TRBJ2-1
CDR3 protein: CASSLGRGHNEQFF
CDR3 DNA: TGCGCCAGCAGCTTAGGGCGGGGCCACAATGAGCAGTTCTTC

D gene: TRBD2
clone size: once
V gene: TRBV6-6
CDR3 length: 14
J gene: TRBJ2-5
CDR3 protein: CASRIAGGQETQYF
CDR3 DNA: TGTGCCAGCAGAATAGCGGGAGGCCAAGAGACCCAGTACTTC

D gene: NA
clone size: NA
V gene: TRBV3-1/TRBV3-2
CDR3 length: 16
J gene: TRBJ2-1
CDR3 protein: CASSQERTETYNEQFF
CDR3 DNA: TGTGCCAGCAGCCAAGAGAGGACAGAAACTTACAATGAGCAGTTCTTC

D gene: NA
clone size: NA
V gene: TRBV6-5
CDR3 length: 13
J gene: TRBJ1-2
CDR3 protein: CASSWESNYGYTF
CDR3 DNA: TGTGCCAGCAGTTGGGAGTCTAACTATGGCTACACCTTC

D gene: TRBD1
clone size: NA
V gene: TRBV30
CDR3 length: 12
J gene: TRBJ2-1
CDR3 protein: CAGSTGTNEQFF
CDR3 DNA: TGTGCCGGGTCGACAGGGACCAATGAGCAGTTCTTC

D gene: TRBD1
clone size: NA
V gene: TRBV4-2
CDR3 length: 17
J gene: TRBJ1-4
CDR3 protein: CASSQDWSQGQGEKLFF
CDR3 DNA: TGTGCCAGCAGCCAAGATTGGTCACAGGGGCAAGGTGAAAAACTGTTTTTT

D gene: TRBD2
clone size: NA
V gene: TRBV5-1
CDR3 length: 17
J gene: TRBJ2-1
CDR3 protein: CASSLESLAARYNEQFF
CDR3 DNA: TGCGCCAGCAGCTTGGAGTCCCTAGCGGCACGATACAATGAGCAGTTCTTC

D gene: NA
clone size: few
V gene: TRBV18
CDR3 length: 14
J gene: TRBJ1-2
CDR3 protein: CASSPPSGSDGYTF
CDR3 DNA: TGTGCCAGCTCACCACCTTCCGGTTCTGATGGCTACACCTTC

D gene: NA
clone size: NA
V gene: TRBV6-6
CDR3 length: 12
J gene: TRBJ2-7
CDR3 protein: CASSFISDEQYF
CDR3 DNA: TGTGCCAGCAGCTTCATAAGCGACGAGCAGTACTTC

D gene: TRBD2
clone size: few
V gene: TRBV5-6
CDR3 length: 16
J gene: TRBJ2-1
CDR3 protein: CASSLYQREDHNEQFF
CDR3 DNA: TGTGCCAGCAGCTTGTACCAGCGGGAGGACCACAATGAGCAGTTCTTC

D gene: NA
clone size: NA
V gene: TRBV4-1
CDR3 length: 15
J gene: TRBJ2-7
CDR3 protein: CASSPLDRDSEEQYF
CDR3 DNA: TGCGCCAGCAGCCCCCTGGACCGGGACTCGGAGGAGCAGTACTTC

D gene: NA
clone size: NA
V gene: TRBV11-2
CDR3 length: 15
J gene: TRBJ2-1
CDR3 protein: CASSSNSHQGGEQFF
CDR3 DNA: TGTGCCAGCAGCTCCAACTCCCACCAGGGGGGTGAGCAGTTCTTC

D gene: NA
clone size: once
V gene: TRBV11-2
CDR3 length: 16
J gene: TRBJ1-1
CDR3 protein: CASSSTRLTVGTEAFF
CDR3 DNA: TGTGCCAGCAGCTCCACCCGACTGACAGTAGGCACTGAAGCTTTCTTT

D gene: NA
clone size: NA
V gene: TRBV3-1/TRBV3-2
CDR3 length: 13
J gene: TRBJ1-5
CDR3 protein: CASGMEGGQPQHF
CDR3 DNA: TGTGCCAGCGGGATGGAGGGTGGTCAGCCCCAGCATTTT

D gene: TRBD2
clone size: NA
V gene: TRBV3-1/TRBV3-2
CDR3 length: 12
J gene: TRBJ2-1
CDR3 protein: CASSRLADEQFF
CDR3 DNA: TGTGCCAGCAGCCGACTAGCAGATGAGCAGTTCTTC

D gene: NA
clone size: NA
V gene: TRBV27
CDR3 length: 15
J gene: TRBJ2-3
CDR3 protein: CASRRTEPSTDTQYF
CDR3 DNA: TGTGCCAGCAGGAGGACAGAGCCTAGCACAGATACGCAGTATTTT

D gene: TRBD1
clone size: NA
V gene: TRBV30
CDR3 length: 14
J gene: TRBJ2-6
CDR3 protein: CAWEGQGVANVLTF
CDR3 DNA: TGTGCCTGGGAGGGACAGGGGGTGGCCAACGTCCTGACTTTC

D gene: TRBD2
clone size: NA
V gene: TRBV10-3
CDR3 length: 15
J gene: TRBJ2-1
CDR3 protein: CAISGLAGENNEQFF
CDR3 DNA: TGTGCCATCAGTGGACTAGCGGGAGAAAACAATGAGCAGTTCTTC

D gene: NA
clone size: NA
V gene: TRBV15
CDR3 length: 16
J gene: TRBJ1-2
CDR3 protein: CATSRAPSVSNYGYTF
CDR3 DNA: TGTGCCACCAGCAGAGCCCCGTCCGTATCTAACTATGGCTACACCTTC

D gene: TRBD1
clone size: few
V gene: TRBV4-1
CDR3 length: 16
J gene: TRBJ1-2
CDR3 protein: CASSQDPGGINYGYTF
CDR3 DNA: TGCGCCAGCAGCCAAGATCCAGGGGGGATTAACTATGGCTACACCTTC

D gene: TRBD1
clone size: NA
V gene: TRBV27
CDR3 length: 15
J gene: TRBJ2-5
CDR3 protein: CASSLRTGARLPQYF
CDR3 DNA: TGTGCCAGCAGTCTACGGACAGGTGCTAGGTTGCCCCAGTACTTC

D gene: NA
clone size: NA
V gene: TRBV15
CDR3 length: 14
J gene: TRBJ2-7
CDR3 protein: CATSRGSDSDEQYF
CDR3 DNA: TGTGCCACCAGCAGAGGGAGCGATTCGGACGAGCAGTACTTC

D gene: TRBD2
clone size: NA
V gene: TRBV7-8
CDR3 length: 19
J gene: TRBJ2-2
CDR3 protein: CASSKKREGRVLGTGELFF
CDR3 DNA: TGTGCCAGCAGCAAAAAGCGGGAGGGTCGGGTGTTAGGCACCGGGGAGCTGTTTTTT

D gene: NA
clone size: NA
V gene: TRBV11-3
CDR3 length: 13
J gene: TRBJ1-6
CDR3 protein: CASSLQGGSPLHF
CDR3 DNA: TGTGCCAGCAGCTTACAGGGCGGTTCACCCCTCCACTTT

D gene: TRBD1
clone size: NA
V gene: TRBV15
CDR3 length: 15
J gene: TRBJ1-1
CDR3 protein: CATSAYDRGRAEAFF
CDR3 DNA: TGTGCCACCAGCGCCTACGACAGGGGTAGGGCTGAAGCTTTCTTT

D gene: NA
clone size: few
V gene: TRBV4-1
CDR3 length: 13
J gene: TRBJ2-2
CDR3 protein: CASSQVTNGELFF
CDR3 DNA: TGCGCCAGCAGCCAAGTTACTAACGGGGAGCTGTTTTTT

D gene: TRBD2
clone size: NA
V gene: TRBV9
CDR3 length: 14
J gene: TRBJ2-7
CDR3 protein: CASSVSSGSHEQYF
CDR3 DNA: TGTGCCAGCAGCGTATCCAGCGGGAGCCACGAGCAGTACTTC

D gene: NA
clone size: NA
V gene: TRBV28
CDR3 length: 11
J gene: TRBJ2-5
CDR3 protein: CAGGPGETQYF
CDR3 DNA: TGTGCCGGCGGGCCGGGGGAGACCCAGTACTTC

D gene: NA
clone size: NA
V gene: TRBV5-1
CDR3 length: 15
J gene: TRBJ1-4
CDR3 protein: CASSAGSSLNEKLFF
CDR3 DNA: TGCGCCAGCAGCGCGGGCTCCTCCCTTAATGAAAAACTGTTTTTT

D gene: NA
clone size: NA
V gene: TRBV28
CDR3 length: 13
J gene: TRBJ1-2
CDR3 protein: CASRGGYDYGYTF
CDR3 DNA: TGTGCCAGCAGAGGGGGATATGACTATGGCTACACCTTC

D gene: TRBD1
clone size: NA
V gene: TRBV6-1
CDR3 length: 13
J gene: TRBJ2-1
CDR3 protein: CASSDRTGIGAFF
CDR3 DNA: TGTGCCAGCAGTGACCGGACAGGTATTGGTGCGTTCTTC